The clone carrying this T cell receptor beta chain was seen only once. Transcripts of RNA were the source for amplifying TCR beta CDR3 regions. Following a first-round RT-PCR that used HTBI primers, a second-round multiplex PCR was carried out. Via MiXCR, TCRdb re-called the multiplex PCR reads, giving one row per CDR3 protein. The data show hundreds of thousands of distinct CDR3 sequences, 20% to 25% seen once. The sample belongs to a study of Graves' ophthalmopathy and Graves' hyperthyroidism. Trimming removed 0 bases at V and 0 bases at J, with 9 bases between. CDR1 SGHRS and CDR2 YFSETQ come from the germline V gene. CDR3 length: 15 residues.

This chain uses TRBV5-1 with TRBJ1-2; no definite D call. Source material: peripheral blood. This receptor was identified in a woman under 30 with stable Graves' hyperthyroidism. Written as DNA, the CDR3 is TGCGCCAGCAGCTTGGACGGCAGGACTAACTATGGCTACACCTTC. It is translated as CASSLDGRTNYGYTF.